The 3 T cell receptor beta chains below all came from one sample that was sequenced in a study of cytomegalovirus exposure and HLA in healthy donors. Primers included in the PCR were 60 Vbeta and 13 Jbeta primers. Clones were read by immunoSEQ multiplex PCR, and TCRdb kept only the in-frame ones, dropping some. The repertoire holds roughly 100,000 clones, with around 62% as singletons. The source material was PBMCs. The receptors were gathered from a man younger than 45 in good health and CMV-seropositive.

V usage is TRBV7-8 and J usage is TRBJ2-1; TRBD1 agrees at 9 bases. The V gene's germline CDR1 is SGHVS and CDR2 FQNEAQ. J gave up 6 bases and V 5 bases, and 14 bases lay outside the gene matches. The CDR3 is made up of 17 amino acids. The CDR3 reads CASSPYRGLKSGNEQFF. The CDR3 nucleotides read TGTGCCAGCAGCCCTTACAGGGGGCTAAAATCTGGCAATGAGCAGTTCTTC.

The chain is built from TRBV4-1 and TRBJ2-7, with 7 bases aligning to TRBD1. The CDR3 has 16 residues. V gave up 4 bases and J gave up 0 bases; unmatched junction bases: 9. The germline V gene encodes CDR1 MGHRA and CDR2 YSYEKL. CDR3 bases: TGCGCCAGCAGCCCAGGAGACAGGGCCAGCTCCTACGAGCAGTACTTC. It is translated as CASSPGDRASSYEQYF.

Here the CDR3 DNA reads TGTGCCAGCAGCTTTTCATCTGAAGCTTTCTTT. Translation gives CASSFSSEAFF. This chain links TRBV7-2 with TRBJ1-1; D remains ambiguous. From germline, CDR1 is SGHTA and CDR2 FQGNSA. With 3 bases removed from V and 6 bases from J, the gap between germline ends came to 5 bases. The CDR3 covers 11 residues.